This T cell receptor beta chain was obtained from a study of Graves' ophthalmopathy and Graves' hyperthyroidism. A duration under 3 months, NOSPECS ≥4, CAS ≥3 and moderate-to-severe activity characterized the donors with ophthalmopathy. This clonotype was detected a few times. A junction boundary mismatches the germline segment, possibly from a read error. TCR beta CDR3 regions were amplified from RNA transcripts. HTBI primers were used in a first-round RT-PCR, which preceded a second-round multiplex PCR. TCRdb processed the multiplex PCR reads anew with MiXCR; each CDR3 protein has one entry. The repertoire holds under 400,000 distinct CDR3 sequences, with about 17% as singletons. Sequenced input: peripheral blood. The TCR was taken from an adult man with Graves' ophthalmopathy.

The CDR3 DNA reads TGTGCCAGCAGTTCGATATTCAGGAATCAGCCCCAGCCTTTT. Amino acids: CASSSIFRNQPQPF. This chain connects TRBV6-2 or TRBV6-3 to TRBJ1-5; D unclear. There are 14 residues in the CDR3. CDR1 is MNHEY, CDR2 SVGEGT, per germline.